One sample yielded the 23 T cell receptor beta chains listed below, sequenced in a study of control samples from healthy donors and cancer patients. This table comes from immunoSEQ multiplex PCR, and its TCRdb copy is limited to in-frame clones, with some not included. The sample contains about 130,000 clones, 80% to 95% of which appear only once. Material: blood. Receptors originate from a man between 18 and 35 years old in good health.

The V gene is TRBV5-6, the J gene TRBJ2-7, with D hard to call. The germline V gene encodes CDR1 SGHDT and CDR2 YYEEEE. The V gene lost 1 base and the J gene lost 0 bases, with 5 bases spanning the gap. The CDR3 length is 13 residues. The CDR3 protein is CASSLRPSYEQYF. The DNA for the CDR3 is TGTGCCAGCAGCTTGAGGCCCTCCTACGAGCAGTACTTC.

The J gene is TRBJ2-7, the V gene TRBV11-2; TRBD1 agrees at 9 bases. V lost 7 bases and J lost 3; bases outside the gene matches: 13. There are 16 residues in the CDR3. Germline-derived CDR1 and CDR2 are SGHAT and FQNNGV. This CDR3 reads CASTSLTGTGFYEQYF. Here the CDR3 DNA reads TGTGCCAGCACCTCCCTGACTGGGACAGGGTTCTACGAGCAGTACTTC.

The chain combines TRBV7-9 with TRBJ1-1, with 8 nucleotides matching TRBD1. The CDR3 spans 16 residues. Looked up from germline, CDR1 is SEHNR and CDR2 is FQNEAQ (reference sequence). Trimming took 2 bases from V and 5 from J; bases not matched to a gene: 10. The CDR3 DNA follows: TGTGCCAGCAGCTTAAGGTTCCAGAGACAGGGGACTGAAGCTTTCTTT. This sequence encodes CASSLRFQRQGTEAFF.

This clone was observed a handful of times. V and J are TRBV11-2 and TRBJ2-3; D is unclear. The CDR3 runs 12 residues. CDR1 is SGHAT and CDR2 is FQNNGV in the germline V gene. V was cut by 5 bases and J by 6 bases, with 9 bases left in between. CDR3 bases: TGTGCCAGCAGCCAGATTCGGGATACGCAGTATTTT. As protein: CASSQIRDTQYF.

The rearrangement links TRBV20-1 to TRBJ1-5; 7 nucleotides match TRBD1. The CDR3 contains 15 residues. Germline V gives CDR1 DFQATT, CDR2 SNEGSKA (reference sequence). V lost 3 bases to trimming and J lost 6 bases; unmatched junction nucleotides: 11. The CDR3 DNA reads as TGCAGTGCTAGTGGGGGAACAGGGGAAGGTCAGCCCCAGCATTTT. This sequence encodes CSASGGTGEGQPQHF.

This chain uses TRBV5-4 with TRBJ1-2, with TRBD1 identical over 8 bases. V lost 1 base, J lost 5 bases, and 10 bases stayed unmatched. CDR3 length equals 16 residues. Germline V lookup: CDR1 SGHNT, CDR2 YYREEE (reference sequence). In nucleotides, the CDR3 is TGTGCCAGCAGCTTGACGACAGGGGCTCAGGAGTATGGCTACACCTTC. Translated: CASSLTTGAQEYGYTF.

The chain recombines TRBV7-9 with TRBJ1-2, with D unresolved. With 6 bases removed from V and 6 bases from J, the gap between germline ends came to 14 bases. The CDR3 runs to 13 residues. CDR1 SEHNR and CDR2 FQNEAQ come from the germline V gene (reference sequence). The CDR3 DNA follows: TGTGCCAGCAGGCCGCCGTGGGGTAATGGCTACACCTTC. Residues: CASRPPWGNGYTF.

CDR3: CASSLAISRTEAFF. The CDR3 nucleotides read TGTGCCAGCAGCTTAGCGATCTCCCGCACTGAAGCTTTCTTT. The chain employs TRBV7-9 and TRBJ1-1; no clear D. The CDR3 is 14 amino acids. The V end was cut by 0 bases, the J end by 4 bases, with 9 bases between. The germline V gene encodes CDR1 SEHNR and CDR2 FQNEAQ (reference sequence).

V is TRBV7-9 and J is TRBJ1-2; D is ambiguous. Germline CDR1 SEHNR, CDR2 FQNEAQ (reference sequence). The CDR3 contains 16 residues. The V and J ends lost 1 base and 3 bases respectively, with 15 bases between them. The CDR3 reads CASSLGLVAADYGYTF. DNA for the CDR3: TGTGCCAGCAGCTTAGGGCTCGTTGCGGCAGACTATGGCTACACCTTC. The full variable domain, completed using reference TRBV7-9 and TRBJ1-2, is DTGVSQNPRHKITKRGQNVTFRCDPISEHNRLYWYRQTLGQGPEFLTYFQNEAQLEKSRLLSDRFSAERPKGSFSTLEIQRTEQGDSAMYLCASSLGLVAADYGYTFGSGTRLTVV.

The chain employs TRBV5-1 and TRBJ2-3; no definite D call. The length of the CDR3 is 12 residues. V lost 1 base and J 0 bases, leaving 0 bases between the germline ends. Per germline, CDR1 SGHRS and CDR2 YFSETQ. CDR3 residues: CASSLSTDTQYF. DNA of the CDR3: TGCGCCAGCAGCTTGAGCACAGATACGCAGTATTTT. Full variable domain (rest looked up from reference TRBV5-1 and TRBJ2-3): KAGVTQTPRYLIKTRGQQVTLSCSPISGHRSVSWYQQTPGQGLQFLFEYFSETQRNKGNFPGRFSGRQFSNSRSEMNVSTLELGDSALYLCASSLSTDTQYFGPGTRLTVL.

This clone turned up a few times. The V and J genes are TRBV6-1 and TRBJ1-2; D not resolved. Trimming took 1 base from V and 0 from J, leaving 9 bases between them. The CDR3 sequence is 15 residues long. Germline V CDR1 and CDR2: MNHNS, SASEGT. This CDR3 reads CASSEGSGANYGYTF. The CDR3, as DNA: TGTGCCAGCAGTGAAGGGTCAGGAGCTAACTATGGCTACACCTTC.

The rearrangement uses TRBV28 and TRBJ2-2; 7 nucleotides align to TRBD1. This CDR3 is built from 16 residues. CDR1 is MDHEN, CDR2 SYDVKM, per germline. V dropped 6 bases and J dropped 3; count of bases not matched to a gene: 10. The DNA for the CDR3 is TGTGCCAGCAGCGCCCGGCGACAGGGCTACACCGGGGAGCTGTTTTTT. It translates to CASSARRQGYTGELFF.

The CDR3 DNA sequence: TGTGCCAGCAGCTTTGGGGCTTTTCCCTACGAGCAGTACTTC. Encoded protein: CASSFGAFPYEQYF. V gene TRBV7-2 combines with J gene TRBJ2-7; a weak D match, TRBD1 (5 bases). Trimming removed 3 bases from V and 2 bases from J, with 11 bases in between. The CDR3 consists of 14 residues. Germline lookup yields CDR1 SGHTA and CDR2 FQGNSA.

V and J are TRBV3-1 (or the pseudogene TRBV3-2) and TRBJ1-1, with D tentatively TRBD1 (6 bases). Deletions cut 1 base from V and 1 base from J, with 10 bases between. The CDR3 is 15 amino acids. Per germline, CDR1 LGHDT and CDR2 YNNKEL (reference sequence). CDR3 amino acids: CASSQVVGANTEAFF. CDR3 DNA sequence: TGTGCCAGCAGCCAAGTGGTGGGGGCGAACACTGAAGCTTTCTTT.

V and J are TRBV15 and TRBJ2-4; 7 nucleotides agree with TRBD1. The junction had 12 bases not matched to a gene; V was cut back by 3 bases and J by 1 base. The CDR3 length is 18 residues. Per germline, CDR1 LNHNV and CDR2 YYDKDF (reference sequence). The CDR3 is CATSSQRGLNTAKNIQYF. The CDR3 DNA sequence: TGTGCCACCAGCAGCCAAAGGGGGCTCAATACCGCCAAAAACATTCAGTACTTC.

CDR3 protein: CASRTSLAGPQETQYF. In nucleotides, the CDR3 is TGTGCCAGCAGGACCTCTCTAGCGGGACCCCAAGAGACCCAGTACTTC. This chain connects TRBV2 to TRBJ2-5; TRBD2 matches at 9 bases. Germline trimming cut 6 bases from V and 1 base from J; bases unmatched to any gene: 9. The germline CDR1 and CDR2 sequences are SNHLY and FYNNEI. The CDR3 has 16 amino acids.

The chain combines TRBV15 with TRBJ2-1; D not certain. The CDR3 has 16 residues. Trimming took off 6 bases at V and 4 bases at J, with 19 bases between the two ends. The germline CDR1 and CDR2 sequences are LNHNV and YYDKDF (reference sequence). CDR3 nucleotide sequence: TGTGCCACCAGATCTGCCAAATCCCCCCGTTACAATGAGCAGTTCTTC. Translation: CATRSAKSPRYNEQFF.

The CDR3 DNA is TGTGCCTGGAGTGTCCGCCAGGGGAAAGCTTTCTTT. Translated: CAWSVRQGKAFF. V usage is TRBV30 and J usage is TRBJ1-1, with a possible D match to TRBD1 (6 bases). The V end was cut by 0 bases, the J end by 9 bases, with 11 bases between. From germline, CDR1 is GTSNPN and CDR2 SVGIG (reference sequence). The CDR3 spans 12 residues.

The chain joins TRBV15 to TRBJ2-5, with 9 bases fitting TRBD2. The junction had 13 bases not matched to a gene; V was cut back by 0 bases and J by 5 bases. CDR1 LNHNV and CDR2 YYDKDF come from the germline V gene (reference sequence). The CDR3 extends over 18 amino acids. The CDR3 loop is CATSRDHGSGGRRETQYF. CDR3 sequence (DNA): TGTGCCACCAGCAGAGATCATGGTAGCGGGGGACGGCGGGAGACCCAGTACTTC.

This clone has a single count. The genes are TRBV29-1 and TRBJ2-7; 12 positions match TRBD1. The CDR3 totals 16 residues. The V and J ends lost 2 bases and 3 bases, in that order; junction bases with no gene match: 8. Per the germline V gene, CDR1 is SQVTM and CDR2 is ANQGSEA. CDR3 region: CSVEHSGTGGLYEQYF. CDR3 coding DNA: TGCAGCGTTGAACACTCCGGGACAGGGGGCCTCTACGAGCAGTACTTC.

Concerning this clone: This CDR3 is also generated by other DNA sequences in the sample. The rearrangement joins TRBV15 to TRBJ1-6; D unclear. The germline CDR1 and CDR2 sequences are LNHNV and YYDKDF (reference sequence). The CDR3 spans 14 residues. V shed 4 bases and J shed 10 bases, with 14 bases lying between them. The CDR3 bases are TGTGCCACCAGCACGAGGCGGGGATCATCACCCCTCCACTTT. Translation: CATSTRRGSSPLHF.

The chain couples TRBV5-1 to TRBJ1-2; D gene ambiguous. The CDR3 sequence is 13 residues long. Germline V CDR1 and CDR2: SGHRS, YFSETQ. The germline V and J ends were trimmed by 0 bases and 0 bases, with 3 bases remaining between them. This chain's CDR3 is CASSLDANYGYTF. CDR3 DNA sequence: TGCGCCAGCAGCTTGGATGCTAACTATGGCTACACCTTC. Variable domain in full (rest from reference TRBV5-1 and TRBJ1-2): KAGVTQTPRYLIKTRGQQVTLSCSPISGHRSVSWYQQTPGQGLQFLFEYFSETQRNKGNFPGRFSGRQFSNSRSEMNVSTLELGDSALYLCASSLDANYGYTFGSGTRLTVV.

This sequence joins TRBV5-6 and TRBJ1-4; the D is unclear. This CDR3 is 16 amino acids long. The V gene's germline CDR1 is SGHDT and CDR2 YYEEEE. V lost 4 bases, J lost 2 bases, and 15 bases lay in between. The CDR3 nucleotides read TGTGCCAGCAGCCTAAGAGTAGTACGGACTAATGAAAAACTGTTTTTT. Translating it yields CASSLRVVRTNEKLFF. The full variable domain, its missing parts supplied by reference TRBV5-6 and TRBJ1-4, is DAGVTQSPTHLIKTRGQQVTLRCSPKSGHDTVSWYQQALGQGPQFIFQYYEEEERQRGNFPDRFSGHQFPNYSSELNVNALLLGDSALYLCASSLRVVRTNEKLFFGSGTQLSVL.